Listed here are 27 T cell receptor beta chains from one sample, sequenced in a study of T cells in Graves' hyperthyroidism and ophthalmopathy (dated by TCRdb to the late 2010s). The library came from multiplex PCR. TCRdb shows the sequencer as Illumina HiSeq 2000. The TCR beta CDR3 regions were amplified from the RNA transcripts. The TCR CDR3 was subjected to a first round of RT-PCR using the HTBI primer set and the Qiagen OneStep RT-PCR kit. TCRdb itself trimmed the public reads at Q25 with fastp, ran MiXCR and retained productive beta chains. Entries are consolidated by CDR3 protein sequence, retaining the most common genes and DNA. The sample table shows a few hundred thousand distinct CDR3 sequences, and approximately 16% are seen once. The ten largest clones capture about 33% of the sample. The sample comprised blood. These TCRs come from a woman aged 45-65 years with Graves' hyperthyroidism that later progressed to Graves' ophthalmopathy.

The DNA for the CDR3 is TGCAGTGCTTGGGGACAGGGAAGCGGCTACACCTTC. It specifies CSAWGQGSGYTF. The chain couples TRBV20-1 to TRBJ1-2; 9 nucleotides line up with TRBD1. With 5 bases clipped from V and 8 bases from J, the junction kept 6 bases outside the gene matches. The CDR3 has 12 amino acids. CDR1 DFQATT and CDR2 SNEGSKA come from the germline V gene (reference sequence).

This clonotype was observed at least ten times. The CDR3 here is CASSNRDSYNEQFF. As DNA, the CDR3 is TGTGCCAGCAGCAATCGGGACTCCTACAATGAGCAGTTCTTC. The chain uses TRBV12-3 or TRBV12-4 and TRBJ2-1; perhaps TRBD2 as D (5 bases). V lost 6 bases and J lost 0, with 9 bases in between. The CDR3 is made up of 14 amino acids.

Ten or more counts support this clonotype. CDR3 sequence (DNA): TGCAGTGCTAGTCCACGTTCGGATGAAGCTTTCTTT. Translating gives CSASPRSDEAFF. The genes are TRBV20-1 and TRBJ1-1, with D hard to call. Germline CDR1 reads DFQATT; CDR2 reads SNEGSKA (reference sequence). CDR3 length equals 12 residues. Trimming shortened V by 3 bases and J by 7 bases, and 12 bases separated the two germline ends.

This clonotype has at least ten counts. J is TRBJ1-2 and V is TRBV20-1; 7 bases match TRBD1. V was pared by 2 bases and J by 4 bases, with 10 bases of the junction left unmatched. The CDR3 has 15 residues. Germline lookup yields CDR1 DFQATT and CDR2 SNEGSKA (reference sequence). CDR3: CSARNRGFRGYGYTF. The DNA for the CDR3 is TGCAGTGCTAGAAACAGGGGATTTCGGGGCTATGGCTACACCTTC.

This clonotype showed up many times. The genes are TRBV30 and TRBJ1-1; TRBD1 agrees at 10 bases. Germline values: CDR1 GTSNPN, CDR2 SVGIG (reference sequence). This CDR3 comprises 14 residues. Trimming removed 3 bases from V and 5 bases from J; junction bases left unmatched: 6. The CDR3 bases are TGTGCCTGGAGCAGGGACAGGGGTATTACTGAAGCTTTCTTT. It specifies CAWSRDRGITEAFF. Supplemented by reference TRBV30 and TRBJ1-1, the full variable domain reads SQTIHQWPATLVQPVGSPLSLECTVEGTSNPNLYWYRQAAGRGLQLLFYSVGIGQISSEVPQNLSASRPQDRQFILSSKKLLLSDSGFYLCAWSRDRGITEAFFGQGTRLTVV.

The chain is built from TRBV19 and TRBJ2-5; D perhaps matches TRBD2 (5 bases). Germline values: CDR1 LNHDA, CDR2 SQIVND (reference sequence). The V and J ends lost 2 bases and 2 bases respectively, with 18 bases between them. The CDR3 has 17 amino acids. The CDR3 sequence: CASSISAGRLQQETQYF. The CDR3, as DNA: TGTGCCAGTAGTATATCGGCGGGCCGGCTTCAACAAGAGACCCAGTACTTC.

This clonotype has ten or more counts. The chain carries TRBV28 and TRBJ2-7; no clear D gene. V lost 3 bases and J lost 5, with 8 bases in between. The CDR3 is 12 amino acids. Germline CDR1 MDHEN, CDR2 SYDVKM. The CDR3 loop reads CASSFTPDEQYF. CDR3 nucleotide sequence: TGTGCCAGCAGTTTCACTCCTGACGAGCAGTACTTC.

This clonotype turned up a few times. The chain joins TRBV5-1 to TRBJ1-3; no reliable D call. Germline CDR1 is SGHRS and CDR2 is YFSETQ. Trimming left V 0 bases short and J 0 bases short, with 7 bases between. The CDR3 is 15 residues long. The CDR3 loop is CASSLDGTSGNTIYF. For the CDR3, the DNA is TGCGCCAGCAGCTTGGATGGCACCTCTGGAAACACCATATATTTT.

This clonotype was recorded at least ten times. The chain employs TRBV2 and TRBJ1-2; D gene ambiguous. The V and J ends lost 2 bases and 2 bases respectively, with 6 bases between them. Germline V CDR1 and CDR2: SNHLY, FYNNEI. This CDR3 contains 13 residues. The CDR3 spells CASSEQDNYGYTF. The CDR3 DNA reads TGTGCCAGCAGTGAACAGGACAACTATGGCTACACCTTC.

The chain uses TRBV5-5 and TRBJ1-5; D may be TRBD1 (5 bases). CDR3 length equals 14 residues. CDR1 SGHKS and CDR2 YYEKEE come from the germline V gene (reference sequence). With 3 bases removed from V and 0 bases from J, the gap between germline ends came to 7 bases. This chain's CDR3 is CASSSGYSNQPQHF. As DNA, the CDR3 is TGTGCCAGCAGCTCAGGGTATAGCAATCAGCCCCAGCATTTT.

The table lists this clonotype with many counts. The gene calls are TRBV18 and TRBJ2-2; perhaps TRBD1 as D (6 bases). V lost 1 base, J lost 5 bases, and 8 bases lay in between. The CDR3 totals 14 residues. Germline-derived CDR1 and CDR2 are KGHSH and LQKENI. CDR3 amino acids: CASSPQGDTGELFF. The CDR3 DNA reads TGTGCCAGCTCACCACAGGGGGATACCGGGGAGCTGTTTTTT. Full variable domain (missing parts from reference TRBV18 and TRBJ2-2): NAGVMQNPRHLVRRRGQEARLRCSPMKGHSHVYWYRQLPEEGLKFMVYLQKENIIDESGMPKERFSAEFPKEGPSILRIQQVVRGDSAAYFCASSPQGDTGELFFGEGSRLTVL.

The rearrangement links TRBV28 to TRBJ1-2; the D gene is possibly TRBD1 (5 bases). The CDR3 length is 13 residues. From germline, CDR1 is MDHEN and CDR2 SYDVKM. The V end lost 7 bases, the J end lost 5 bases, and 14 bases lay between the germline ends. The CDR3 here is CASTQRDSYGYTF. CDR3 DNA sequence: TGTGCCAGCACCCAACGGGACTCTTATGGCTACACCTTC.

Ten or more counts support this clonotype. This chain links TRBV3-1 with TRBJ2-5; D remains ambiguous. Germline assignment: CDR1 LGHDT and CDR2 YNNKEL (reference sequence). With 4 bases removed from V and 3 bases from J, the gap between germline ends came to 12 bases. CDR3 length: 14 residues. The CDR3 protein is CASSLIIGKETQYF. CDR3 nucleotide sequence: TGTGCCAGCAGCCTGATAATCGGAAAAGAGACCCAGTACTTC.

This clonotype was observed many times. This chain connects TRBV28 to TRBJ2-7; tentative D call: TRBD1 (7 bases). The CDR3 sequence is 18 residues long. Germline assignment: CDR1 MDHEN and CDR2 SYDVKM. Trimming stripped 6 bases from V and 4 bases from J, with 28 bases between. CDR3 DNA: TGTGCCAGCAGCGCGGCGAGGGGGCAGGGGAGGTTTCCATACGAGCAGTACTTC. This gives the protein CASSAARGQGRFPYEQYF. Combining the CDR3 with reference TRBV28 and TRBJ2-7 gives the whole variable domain DVKVTQSSRYLVKRTGEKVFLECVQDMDHENMFWYRQDPGLGLRLIYFSYDVKMKEKGDIPEGYSVSREKKERFSLILESASTNQTSMYLCASSAARGQGRFPYEQYFGPGTRLTVT.

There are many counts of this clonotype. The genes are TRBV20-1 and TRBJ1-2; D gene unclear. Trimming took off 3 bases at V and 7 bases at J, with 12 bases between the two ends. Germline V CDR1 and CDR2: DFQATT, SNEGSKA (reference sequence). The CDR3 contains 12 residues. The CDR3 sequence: CSASGEQSGYTF. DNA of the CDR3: TGCAGTGCTAGTGGAGAGCAGAGTGGCTACACCTTC.

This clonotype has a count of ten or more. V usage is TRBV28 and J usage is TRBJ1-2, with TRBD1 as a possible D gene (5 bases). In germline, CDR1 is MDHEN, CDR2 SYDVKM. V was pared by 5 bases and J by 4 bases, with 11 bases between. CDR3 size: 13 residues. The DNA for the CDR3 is TGTGCCAGCAGTATCCCAGGGATCTATGGCTACACCTTC. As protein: CASSIPGIYGYTF.

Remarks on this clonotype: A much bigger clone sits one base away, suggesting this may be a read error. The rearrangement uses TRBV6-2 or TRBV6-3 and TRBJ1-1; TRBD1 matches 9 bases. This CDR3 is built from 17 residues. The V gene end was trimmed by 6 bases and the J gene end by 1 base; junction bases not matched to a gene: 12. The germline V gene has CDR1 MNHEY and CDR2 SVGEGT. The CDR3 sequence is CASSLFAGTGRNTEAFF. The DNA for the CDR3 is TGTGCCAGCAGCCTCTTCGCCGGGACAGGGAGGAACACTGAAGCTTTCTTT.

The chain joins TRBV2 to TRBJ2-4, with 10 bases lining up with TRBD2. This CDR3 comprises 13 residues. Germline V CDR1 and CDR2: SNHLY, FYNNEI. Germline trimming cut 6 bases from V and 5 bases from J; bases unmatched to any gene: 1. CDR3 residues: CASRAGGENIQYF. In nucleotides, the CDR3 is TGTGCCAGCAGAGCGGGGGGGGAAAACATTCAGTACTTC.

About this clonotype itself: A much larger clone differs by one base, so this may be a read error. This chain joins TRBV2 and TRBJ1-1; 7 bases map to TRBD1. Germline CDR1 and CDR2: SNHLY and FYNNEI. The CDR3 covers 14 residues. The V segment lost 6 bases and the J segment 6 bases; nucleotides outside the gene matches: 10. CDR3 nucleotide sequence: TGTGCCAGCAGCGCCATAGGGGGCGGCTCTGAAGCTTTCTTT. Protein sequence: CASSAIGGGSEAFF.

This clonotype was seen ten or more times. CDR3 sequence (DNA): TGTGCCAGCAGTTTGGCTGGACAGCCCCAGCATTTT. As protein: CASSLAGQPQHF. This sequence joins TRBV12-3 or TRBV12-4 and TRBJ1-5; D remains unclear. The CDR3 runs 12 residues. Trimming removed 3 bases from V and 7 bases from J, with 7 bases in between.

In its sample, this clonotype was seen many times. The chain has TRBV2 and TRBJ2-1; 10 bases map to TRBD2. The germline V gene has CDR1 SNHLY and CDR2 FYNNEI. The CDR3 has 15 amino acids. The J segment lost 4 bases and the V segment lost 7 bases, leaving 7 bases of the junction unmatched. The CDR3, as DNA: TGTGCCAGCAACCCTAGCGGGAGAGCGTACAATGAGCAGTTCTTC. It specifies CASNPSGRAYNEQFF.

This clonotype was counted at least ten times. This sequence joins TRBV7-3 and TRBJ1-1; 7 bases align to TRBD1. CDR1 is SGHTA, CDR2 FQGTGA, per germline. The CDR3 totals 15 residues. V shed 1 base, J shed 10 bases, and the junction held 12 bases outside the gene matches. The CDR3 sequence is CASSLIGGGVNGAFF. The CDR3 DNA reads TGTGCCAGCAGCTTAATCGGAGGGGGCGTTAACGGAGCTTTCTTT.

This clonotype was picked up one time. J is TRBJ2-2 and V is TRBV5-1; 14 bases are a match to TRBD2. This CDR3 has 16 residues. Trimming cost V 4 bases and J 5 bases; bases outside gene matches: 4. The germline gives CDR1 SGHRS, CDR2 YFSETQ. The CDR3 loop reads CASSPGLAGETGELFF. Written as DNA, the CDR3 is TGCGCCAGCAGCCCGGGACTAGCGGGAGAAACCGGGGAGCTGTTTTTT.

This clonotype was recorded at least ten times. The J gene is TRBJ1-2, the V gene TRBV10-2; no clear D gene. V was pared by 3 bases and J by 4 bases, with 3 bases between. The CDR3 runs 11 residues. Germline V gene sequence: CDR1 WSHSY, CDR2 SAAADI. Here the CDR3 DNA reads TGCGCCAGCAGTGAATTCTATGGCTACACCTTC. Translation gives CASSEFYGYTF.

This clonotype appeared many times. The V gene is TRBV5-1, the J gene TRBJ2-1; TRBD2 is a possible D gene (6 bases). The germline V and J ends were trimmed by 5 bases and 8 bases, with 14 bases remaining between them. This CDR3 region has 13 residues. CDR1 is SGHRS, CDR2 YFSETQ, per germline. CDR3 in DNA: TGCGCCAGCAGAAGGATCGGGAGTTATGAGCAGTTCTTC. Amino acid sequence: CASRRIGSYEQFF. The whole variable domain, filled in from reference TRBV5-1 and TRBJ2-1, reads KAGVTQTPRYLIKTRGQQVTLSCSPISGHRSVSWYQQTPGQGLQFLFEYFSETQRNKGNFPGRFSGRQFSNSRSEMNVSTLELGDSALYLCASRRIGSYEQFFGPGTRLTVL.

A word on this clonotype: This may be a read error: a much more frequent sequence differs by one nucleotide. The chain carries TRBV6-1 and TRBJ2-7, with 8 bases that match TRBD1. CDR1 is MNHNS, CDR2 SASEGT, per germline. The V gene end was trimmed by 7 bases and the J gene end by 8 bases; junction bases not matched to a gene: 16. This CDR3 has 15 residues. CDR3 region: CASTPSQGARGKQYF. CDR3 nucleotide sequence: TGTGCCAGCACGCCCTCGCAGGGGGCGCGGGGCAAGCAGTACTTC.

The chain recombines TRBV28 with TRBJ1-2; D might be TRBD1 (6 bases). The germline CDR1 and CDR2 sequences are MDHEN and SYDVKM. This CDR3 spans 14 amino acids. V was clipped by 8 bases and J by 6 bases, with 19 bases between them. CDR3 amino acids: CASFSQGRGDGYTF. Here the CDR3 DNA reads TGTGCCAGCTTTTCCCAGGGGAGAGGGGATGGCTACACCTTC.